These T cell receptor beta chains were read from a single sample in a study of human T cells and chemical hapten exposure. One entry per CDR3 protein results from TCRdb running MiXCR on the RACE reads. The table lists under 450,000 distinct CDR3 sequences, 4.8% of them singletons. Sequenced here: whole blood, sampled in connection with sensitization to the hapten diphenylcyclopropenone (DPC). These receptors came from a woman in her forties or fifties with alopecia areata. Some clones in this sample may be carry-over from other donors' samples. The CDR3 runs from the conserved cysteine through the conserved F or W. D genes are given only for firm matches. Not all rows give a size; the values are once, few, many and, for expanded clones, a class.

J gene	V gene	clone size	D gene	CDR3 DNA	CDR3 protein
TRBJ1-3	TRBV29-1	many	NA	TGCAGCGCCCCGTCCCTCTCTGGAAACACCATATATTTT	CSAPSLSGNTIYF
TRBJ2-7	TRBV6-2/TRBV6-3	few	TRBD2	TGTGCCAGCAGTTACGAGGGAGGGCCCTACGAGCAGTACTTC	CASSYEGGPYEQYF
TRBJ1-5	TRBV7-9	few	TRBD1	TGTGCCAGCAGCTCCACTGTCCCGGGACAGGGTTATCAGCCCCAGCATTTT	CASSSTVPGQGYQPQHF
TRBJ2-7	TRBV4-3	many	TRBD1	TGCGCCAGCAGCCAAGGGGCAGGGGGCGCGTCCTACGAGCAGTACTTC	CASSQGAGGASYEQYF
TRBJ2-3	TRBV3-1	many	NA	TGTGCCAGCAGCCCGACACCCCTTCCGTCCAGCGCTCAGTATTTT	CASSPTPLPSSAQYF
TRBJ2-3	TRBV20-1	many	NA	TGCAGTGCTGCCTTAGGAAGCGCTAGCACAGATACGCAGTATTTT	CSAALGSASTDTQYF
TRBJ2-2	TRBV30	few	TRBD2	TGTGCCCGAAGCGGGAGGAACACCGGGGAGCTGTTTTTT	CARSGRNTGELFF
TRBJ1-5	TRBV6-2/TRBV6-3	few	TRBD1	TGTGCCAGCAGACCGCAGGGGGCGCGAGATCAGCCCCAGCATTTT	CASRPQGARDQPQHF
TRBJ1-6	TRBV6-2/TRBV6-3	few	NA	TGTGCCACACGACAGGCGGGCTCACCCCTCCACTTT	CATRQAGSPLHF
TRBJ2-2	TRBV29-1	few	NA	TGCAGCGCTCGCGGACTAAACACCGGGGAGCTGTTTTTT	CSARGLNTGELFF
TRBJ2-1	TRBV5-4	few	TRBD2	TGTGCCAGCAGCCTGGGACTAGCGGGAGCGGGGGAGCAGTTCTTC	CASSLGLAGAGEQFF
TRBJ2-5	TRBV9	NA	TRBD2	TGTGCCAGCAGCGTAGAACTAGCGGGAGGTGGAGAGACCCAGTACTTC	CASSVELAGGGETQYF
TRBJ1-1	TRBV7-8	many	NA	TGTGCCAGCAGCTTGGATCTGGATGGGGCTTTCTTT	CASSLDLDGAFF
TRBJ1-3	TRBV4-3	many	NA	TGCGCCAGCAGCCAAGTGGCTCCGGGGGCCTCCTCTGGAAACACCATATATTTT	CASSQVAPGASSGNTIYF
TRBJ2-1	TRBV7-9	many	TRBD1	TGTGCCAGCCGGAAGGGGGCGAGCTCCTACAATGAGCAGTTCTTC	CASRKGASSYNEQFF
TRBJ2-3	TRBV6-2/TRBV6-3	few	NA	TGTGCCAGCAGTTCTCCCCTGGAGGGGACCTCCACAGATACGCAGTATTTT	CASSSPLEGTSTDTQYF
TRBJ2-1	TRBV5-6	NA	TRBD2	TGTGCCAGCTCTACTGAGCGGCTAGCGGGCAACAATGAGCAGTTCTTC	CASSTERLAGNNEQFF
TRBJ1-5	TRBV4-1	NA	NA	TGCGCCAGCAGTGTCCTAGGTGAAGGGGGGCCCAATCAGCCCCAGCATTTT	CASSVLGEGGPNQPQHF
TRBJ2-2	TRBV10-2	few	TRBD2	TGCGCCAGCAGTAGCGGGAGAGACACCGGGGAGCTGTTTTTT	CASSSGRDTGELFF
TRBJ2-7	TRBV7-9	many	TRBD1	TGTGCCAGCAGCTGGCCCGGGACAGGGTCCTACGAGCAGTACTTC	CASSWPGTGSYEQYF
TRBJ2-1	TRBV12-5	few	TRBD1	TGTGCTAGTGGCCCTACACAGGGGGCGCGGATCTATGAGCAGTTCTTC	CASGPTQGARIYEQFF
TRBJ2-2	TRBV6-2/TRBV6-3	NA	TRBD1	TGTGCCAGCAGTTACGGGGCGACAGGGAGAGACACCGGGGAGCTGTTTTTT	CASSYGATGRDTGELFF
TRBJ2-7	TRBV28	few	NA	TGTGCCAGCAGTCTCCCGAGAGGGACTGGGGACGAGCAGTACTTC	CASSLPRGTGDEQYF
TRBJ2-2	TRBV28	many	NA	TGTGCCAGCAGTTTGCCGAGTCGTTCCGGGGAGCTGTTTTTT	CASSLPSRSGELFF
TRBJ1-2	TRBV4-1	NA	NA	TGCGCCAGCAGCCCTTCGACAGCTCTCTTCACCTTC	CASSPSTALFTF
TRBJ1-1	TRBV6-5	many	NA	TGTGCCAGCACCGAGCCTGGGGTAAGCACTGAAGCTTTCTTT	CASTEPGVSTEAFF
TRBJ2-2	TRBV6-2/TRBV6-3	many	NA	TGTGCCAGCAGTACGTGGACGGCCAACACCGGGGAGCTGTTTTTT	CASSTWTANTGELFF
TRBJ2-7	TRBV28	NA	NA	TGTGCCAGCCTGGGCAGGACCTACGAGCAGTACTTC	CASLGRTYEQYF
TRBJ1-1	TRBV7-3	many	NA	TGTGCCAGCAGCCCCTCGACAGTCCCGGAGGGCGAAGCTTTCTTT	CASSPSTVPEGEAFF
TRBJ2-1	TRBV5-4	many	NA	TGTGCCAGCCGACGGGAAAATGAGCAGTTCTTC	CASRRENEQFF
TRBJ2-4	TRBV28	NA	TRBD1	TGTGCCAGCAGCCTGATTCCGGGACAGGGGGCCAAAAACATTCAGTACTTC	CASSLIPGQGAKNIQYF
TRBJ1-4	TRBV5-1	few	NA	TGCGCCAGCAGCTTGGAACCGACAGGCCTTTCAACTAATGAAAAACTGTTTTTT	CASSLEPTGLSTNEKLFF
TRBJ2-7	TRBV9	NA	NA	TGTGCCAGCAGCGTTCTAGCGACGAGCTCCTACGAGCAGTACTTC	CASSVLATSSYEQYF
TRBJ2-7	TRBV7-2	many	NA	TGTGCCAGCAGCCCTCCGGGCCCCTGGTCCGAGCAGTACTTC	CASSPPGPWSEQYF
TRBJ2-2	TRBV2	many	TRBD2	TGTGCCAGCAGTCTTCTAGCGGGGGGCTCTTCCGGGGAGCTGTTTTTT	CASSLLAGGSSGELFF
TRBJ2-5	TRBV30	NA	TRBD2	TGTGCCTGGAGTGGGGGGAGCGGGAAAGAGACCCAGTACTTC	CAWSGGSGKETQYF
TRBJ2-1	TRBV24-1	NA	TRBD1	TGTGCCACCAGTGATCGACAGGGGAGCTCCTACAATGAGCAGTTCTTC	CATSDRQGSSYNEQFF